Listed below are T cell receptor beta chains from one sample, sequenced in a study of CD8+ T cells in alopecia areata. TCRdb's table, derived via immunoSEQ multiplex PCR, lists solely in-frame clones and lacks some. The sample records around 300,000 clones, around three fifths being singletons. Sequences were derived from CD4+ T cells sorted from blood, sampled at approximately week 51, from a patient treated with tofacitinib. Receptors originate from a human donor with alopecia areata. Each CDR3 is given without its conserved first and last residue.

12 | TRBJ2-3 | TRBV4-1 | ASSQDEASDTQY
8 | TRBJ2-5 | TRBV20-1 | SARLVRQY
12 | TRBJ1-1 | TRBV21-1 | ASSNQGLGTEAF
13 | TRBJ1-5 | TRBV5-8 | ASSLAGGPLQPQH
16 | TRBJ1-6 | TRBV27 | ASSLIAAGKGSGVALH
13 | TRBJ1-2 | TRBV29-1 | SVGLTENPFYGYT
13 | TRBJ1-2 | TRBV27 | ASSLSGHRAYGYT
13 | TRBJ1-4 | TRBV7-6 | ASSLLAVRDEKLF
12 | TRBJ2-7 | TRBV30 | ACSTGVPSYEQY
12 | TRBJ2-1 | TRBV7-7 | ASSPGGPYNEQF
13 | TRBJ1-6 | TRBV15 | ATSRDQQGYSPLH
12 | TRBJ1-6 | TRBV7-2 | ASSRQGDNSPLH
10 | TRBJ2-7 | TRBV6-5 | ASRAGQNEQY
13 | TRBJ1-6 | TRBV5-1 | ASSLEGDLDSPLH
12 | TRBJ2-2 | TRBV4-2 | ASTTGRWDGELF
11 | TRBJ2-5 | TRBV11-2 | ASSFSGEQTQY
13 | TRBJ2-7 | TRBV5-1 | ASSSTGGVAGEQY
11 | TRBJ1-6 | TRBV5-1 | ASSLASRSPLH
13 | TRBJ2-7 | TRBV15 | ATSSPGGVLYEQY
17 | TRBJ2-6 | TRBV15 | ATSRGIGTASPGANVLT
13 | TRBJ1-6 | TRBV7-2 | ASSPRNGGNSPLH
13 | TRBJ2-5 | TRBV9 | ASSVAGRGGETQY
13 | TRBJ2-1 | TRBV9 | ASSVVLGQGNEQF
9 | TRBJ2-7 | TRBV28 | ASSSSYEQY